Following are 9 T cell receptor beta chains from one sample sequenced in a study of blood T cell repertoires in COVID-19. The assay was immunoSEQ multiplex PCR, and TCRdb's table has in-frame clones only and misses some. The repertoire consists of about 220,000 clones, with approximately 82% occurring once and the leading ten covering around 2.5%. The sample comprised peripheral blood. The receptors come from a man aged 35 to 55 who had recovered from COVID-19.

The chain carries TRBV18 and TRBJ1-4; D is unclear. Germline-derived CDR1 and CDR2 are KGHSH and LQKENI. The V gene lost 5 bases and the J gene lost 7 bases, with 11 bases spanning the gap. The CDR3 loop spans 13 amino acids. CDR3 residues: CASSEALGEKLFF. The CDR3 DNA follows: TGTGCCAGCTCAGAGGCGTTGGGTGAAAAACTGTTTTTT.

The rearrangement links TRBV11-3 to TRBJ1-6; no definite D call. CDR1 is SGHNT and CDR2 is YENEEA in the germline V gene. The CDR3 covers 16 residues. V was pared by 0 bases and J by 0 bases, with 6 bases between. The CDR3 protein is CASSLDGGSYNSPLHF. The CDR3 DNA reads TGTGCCAGCAGCTTAGACGGTGGCTCCTATAATTCACCCCTCCACTTT.

The gene calls are TRBV18 and TRBJ1-3; D possibly corresponds to TRBD1 (5 bases). Germline loops: CDR1 KGHSH, CDR2 LQKENI. This CDR3 is built from 16 residues. Trimming stripped 2 bases from V and 0 bases from J, with 11 bases between. The CDR3 here is CASSPVRADSGNTIYF. CDR3 sequence (DNA): TGTGCCAGCTCACCAGTCAGGGCAGACTCTGGAAACACCATATATTTT.

The chain recombines TRBV5-4 with TRBJ2-1, with D perhaps TRBD1 (6 bases). CDR3 size: 16 residues. CDR1 is SGHNT and CDR2 is YYREEE in the germline V gene (reference sequence). V shed 4 bases and J shed 1 base, with 15 bases lying between them. CDR3 amino acids: CASSGWTQGSYNEQFF. CDR3 DNA: TGTGCCAGCAGCGGTTGGACACAGGGTTCCTACAATGAGCAGTTCTTC.

In this sample, this clone turned up once. The rearrangement joins TRBV19 to TRBJ2-5, with D possibly matching TRBD2 (5 bases). The germline V gene encodes CDR1 LNHDA and CDR2 SQIVND (reference sequence). Trimming took 5 bases from V and 4 from J, leaving 14 bases between them. The CDR3 loop spans 14 amino acids. The CDR3 region has the DNA TGTGCCAGTAGTGCGGAGGCAGCGTCAGAGACCCAGTACTTC. This sequence encodes CASSAEAASETQYF.

The chain uses TRBV25-1 and TRBJ1-1; TRBD1 matches 7 bases. Trimming took 1 base from V and 4 from J; bases not matched to a gene: 6. The germline gives CDR1 MGHDK, CDR2 SYGVNS. This CDR3 region has 15 residues. The CDR3 coding sequence is TGTGCCAGCAGTGAATTGCAGACAGGGACCACTGAAGCTTTCTTT. Translated, it gives CASSELQTGTTEAFF.

The chain combines TRBV19 with TRBJ2-1; the match to TRBD2 covers 8 bases. Germline-derived CDR1 and CDR2 are LNHDA and SQIVND (reference sequence). CDR3 length: 13 amino acids. With V trimmed by 9 bases and J by 5 bases, 6 bases remained unmatched. Written as DNA, the CDR3 is TGTGCCAGCTCGGGAGGGGGACACAATGAGCAGTTCTTC. Its translation: CASSGGGHNEQFF.

This clone was counted only a few times. The same CDR3 also results from other DNA sequences found in this sample. V and J are TRBV9 and TRBJ1-2; the D gene is possibly TRBD1 (6 bases). Germline lookup yields CDR1 SGDLS and CDR2 YYNGEE. CDR3 length equals 15 residues. Trimming cost V 0 bases and J 4 bases, with 13 bases left between them. The CDR3: CASSVGGGPSYGYTF. CDR3 sequence (DNA): TGTGCCAGCAGCGTAGGAGGGGGACCGAGCTATGGCTACACCTTC. Looking up the rest from reference TRBV9 and TRBJ1-2 gives the full variable domain: DSGVTQTPKHLITATGQRVTLRCSPRSGDLSVYWYQQSLDQGLQFLIQYYNGEERAKGNILERFSAQQFPDLHSELNLSSLELGDSALYFCASSVGGGPSYGYTFGSGTRLTVV.

On this clone itself: Other DNA sequences in the same sample also yield this CDR3. For the CDR3, the DNA is TGTGCCAGCAGTGAATGGTCGGGGAACAATCAGCCCCAGCATTTT. Protein product: CASSEWSGNNQPQHF. V gene TRBV2 combines with J gene TRBJ1-5; the D is unclear. Germline CDR1 SNHLY, CDR2 FYNNEI. CDR3 length equals 15 residues. V was pared by 2 bases and J by 3 bases, with 11 bases between.